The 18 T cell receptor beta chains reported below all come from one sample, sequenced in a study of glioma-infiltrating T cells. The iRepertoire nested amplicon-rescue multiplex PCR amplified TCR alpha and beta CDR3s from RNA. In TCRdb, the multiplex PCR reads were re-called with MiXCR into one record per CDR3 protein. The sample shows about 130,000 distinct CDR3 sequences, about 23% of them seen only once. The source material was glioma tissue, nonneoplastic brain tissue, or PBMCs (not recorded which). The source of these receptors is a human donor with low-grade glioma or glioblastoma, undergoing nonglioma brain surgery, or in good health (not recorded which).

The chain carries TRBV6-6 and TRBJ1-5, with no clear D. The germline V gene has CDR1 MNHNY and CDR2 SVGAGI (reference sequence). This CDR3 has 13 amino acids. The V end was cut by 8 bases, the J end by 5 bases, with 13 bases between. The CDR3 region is CASVTEHDQPQHF. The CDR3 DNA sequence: TGTGCCAGCGTGACTGAGCACGATCAGCCCCAGCATTTT.

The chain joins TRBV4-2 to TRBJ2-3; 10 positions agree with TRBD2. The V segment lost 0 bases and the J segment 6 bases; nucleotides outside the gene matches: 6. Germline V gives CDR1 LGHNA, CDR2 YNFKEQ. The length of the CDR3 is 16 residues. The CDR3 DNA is TGTGCCAGCAGCCAAGATAGCGGGAGGCCCGAGGATACGCAGTATTTT. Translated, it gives CASSQDSGRPEDTQYF.

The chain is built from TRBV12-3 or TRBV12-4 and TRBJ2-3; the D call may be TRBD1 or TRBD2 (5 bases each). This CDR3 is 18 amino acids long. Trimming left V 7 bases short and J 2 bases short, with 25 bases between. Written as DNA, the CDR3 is TGTGCCAGCACCCTGTTTCGAGGGCAGGGAATGAACACAGATACGCAGTATTTT. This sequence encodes CASTLFRGQGMNTDTQYF.

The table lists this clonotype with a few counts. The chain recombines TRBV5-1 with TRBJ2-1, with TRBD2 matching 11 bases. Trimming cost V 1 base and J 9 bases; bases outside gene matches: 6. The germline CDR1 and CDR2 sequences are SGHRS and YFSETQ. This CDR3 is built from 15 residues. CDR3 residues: CASSLLGLAGGEQFF. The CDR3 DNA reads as TGCGCCAGCAGCTTGTTAGGCCTAGCGGGAGGTGAGCAGTTCTTC.

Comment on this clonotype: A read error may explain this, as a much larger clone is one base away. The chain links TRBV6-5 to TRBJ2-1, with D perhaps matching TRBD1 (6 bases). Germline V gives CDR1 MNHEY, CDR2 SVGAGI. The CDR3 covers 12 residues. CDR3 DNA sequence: TGTGCCAGCATTGACAGGTACAATGAGGAGTTCTTC. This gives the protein CASIDRYNEEFF.

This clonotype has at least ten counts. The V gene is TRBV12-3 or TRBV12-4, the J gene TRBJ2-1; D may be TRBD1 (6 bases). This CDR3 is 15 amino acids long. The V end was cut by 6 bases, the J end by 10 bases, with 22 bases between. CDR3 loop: CASSEANTGMGEQFF. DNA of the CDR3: TGTGCCAGCAGCGAAGCGAACACAGGGATGGGGGAGCAGTTCTTC.

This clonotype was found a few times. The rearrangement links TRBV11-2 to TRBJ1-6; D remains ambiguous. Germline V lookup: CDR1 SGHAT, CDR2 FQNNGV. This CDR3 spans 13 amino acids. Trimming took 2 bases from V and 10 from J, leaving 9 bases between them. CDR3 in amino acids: CASSLTETSPLHF. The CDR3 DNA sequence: TGTGCCAGCAGCTTAACCGAAACGTCACCCCTCCACTTT.

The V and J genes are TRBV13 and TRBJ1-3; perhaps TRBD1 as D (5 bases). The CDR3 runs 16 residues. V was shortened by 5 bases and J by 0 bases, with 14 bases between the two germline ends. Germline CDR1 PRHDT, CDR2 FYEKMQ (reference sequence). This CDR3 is CASSVEAGPSGNTIYF. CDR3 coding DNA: TGTGCCAGCAGCGTAGAGGCAGGGCCCTCTGGAAACACCATATATTTT.

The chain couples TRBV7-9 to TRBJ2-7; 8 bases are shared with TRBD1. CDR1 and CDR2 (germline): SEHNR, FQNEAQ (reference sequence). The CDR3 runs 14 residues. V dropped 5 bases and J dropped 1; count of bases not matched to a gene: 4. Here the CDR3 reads CASSTRDRSYEQYF. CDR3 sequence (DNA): TGTGCCAGCAGCACGAGGGACAGGTCCTACGAGCAGTACTTC.

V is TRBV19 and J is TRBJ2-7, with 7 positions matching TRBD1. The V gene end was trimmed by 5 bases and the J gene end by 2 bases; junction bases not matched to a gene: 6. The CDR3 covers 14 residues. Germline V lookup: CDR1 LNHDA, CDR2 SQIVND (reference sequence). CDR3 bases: TGTGCCAGTAGTCCTTCCGGGACAGCCTACGAGCAGTACTTC. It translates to CASSPSGTAYEQYF. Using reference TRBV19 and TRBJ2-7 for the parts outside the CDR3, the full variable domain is DGGITQSPKYLFRKEGQNVTLSCEQNLNHDAMYWYRQDPGQGLRLIYYSQIVNDFQKGDIAEGYSVSREKKESFPLTVTSAQKNPTAFYLCASSPSGTAYEQYFGPGTRLTVT.

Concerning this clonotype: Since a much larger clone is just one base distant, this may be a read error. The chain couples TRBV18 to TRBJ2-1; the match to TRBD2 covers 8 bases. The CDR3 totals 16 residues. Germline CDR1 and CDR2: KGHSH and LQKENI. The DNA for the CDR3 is TGTACCAGCTCAGAGAGCGGGGGAACCTCCTACAATGAGCAGTTCTTC. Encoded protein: CTSSESGGTSYNEQFF. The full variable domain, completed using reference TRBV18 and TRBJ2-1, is NAGVMQNPRHLVRRRGQEARLRCSPMKGHSHVYWYRQLPEEGLKFMVYLQKENIIDESGMPKERFSAEFPKEGPSILRIQQVVRGDSAAYFCTSSESGGTSYNEQFFGPGTRLTVL.

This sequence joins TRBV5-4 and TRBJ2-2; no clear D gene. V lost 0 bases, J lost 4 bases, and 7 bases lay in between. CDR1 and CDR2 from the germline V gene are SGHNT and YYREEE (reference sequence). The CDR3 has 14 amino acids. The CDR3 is CASSLVSRTGELFF. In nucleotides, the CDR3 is TGTGCCAGCAGCTTGGTATCCCGCACCGGGGAGCTGTTTTTT.

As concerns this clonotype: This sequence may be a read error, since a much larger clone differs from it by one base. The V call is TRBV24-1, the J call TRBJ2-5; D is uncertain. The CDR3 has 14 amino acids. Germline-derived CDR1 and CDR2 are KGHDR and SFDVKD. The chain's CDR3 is CATSDFGSQETQCF. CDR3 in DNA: TGTGCCACCAGTGATTTTGGCAGCCAAGAGACCCAGTGCTTC.

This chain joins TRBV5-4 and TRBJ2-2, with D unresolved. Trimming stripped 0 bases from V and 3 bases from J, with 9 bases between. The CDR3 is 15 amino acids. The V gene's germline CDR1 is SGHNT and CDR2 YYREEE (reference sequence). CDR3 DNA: TGTGCCAGCAGCTTGGGAGGTACGCACACCGGGGAGCTGTTTTTT. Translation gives CASSLGGTHTGELFF. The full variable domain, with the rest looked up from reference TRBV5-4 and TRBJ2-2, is ETGVTQSPTHLIKTRGQQVTLRCSSQSGHNTVSWYQQALGQGPQFIFQYYREEENGRGNFPPRFSGLQFPNYSSELNVNALELDDSALYLCASSLGGTHTGELFFGEGSRLTVL.

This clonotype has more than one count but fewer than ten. CDR3 in amino acids: CASSQAGTSGPSSYEQYF. The CDR3 DNA is TGCGCCAGCAGCCAAGCCGGGACTAGCGGGCCGAGCTCCTACGAGCAGTACTTC. The gene calls are TRBV4-1 and TRBJ2-7, with 12 nucleotides matching TRBD2. V lost 1 base, J lost 0 bases, and 7 bases stayed unmatched. The CDR3 length is 18 residues. Germline lookup yields CDR1 MGHRA and CDR2 YSYEKL.

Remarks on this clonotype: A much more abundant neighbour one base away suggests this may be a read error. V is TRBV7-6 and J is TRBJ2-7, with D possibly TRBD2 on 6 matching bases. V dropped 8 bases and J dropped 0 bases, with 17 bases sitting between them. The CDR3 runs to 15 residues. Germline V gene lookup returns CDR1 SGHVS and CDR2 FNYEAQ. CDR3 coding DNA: TGTGCCAGCCGCCCGGTAGCGGTAAGCTCCTACGAGCAGTACTTC. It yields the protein CASRPVAVSSYEQYF.

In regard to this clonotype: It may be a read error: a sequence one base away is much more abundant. The CDR3, as DNA: TGTGCCAGCAGCTTAGAGAGACAGGGTTACTATGGGGCCAACGTCCTGACTTTC. Protein product: CASSLERQGYYGANVLTF. V usage is TRBV7-2 and J usage is TRBJ2-6; 7 nucleotides align to TRBD1. In germline, CDR1 is SGHTA, CDR2 FQGNSA. V gave up 1 base and J gave up 3 bases; unmatched junction bases: 9. The CDR3 extends over 18 amino acids.

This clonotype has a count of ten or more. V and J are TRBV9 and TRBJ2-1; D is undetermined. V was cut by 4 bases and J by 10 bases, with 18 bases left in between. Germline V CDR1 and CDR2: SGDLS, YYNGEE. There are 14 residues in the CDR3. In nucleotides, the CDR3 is TGTGCCAGCAGCCCCAACGAAATGTCCTACGAGCAGTTCTTC. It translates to CASSPNEMSYEQFF.